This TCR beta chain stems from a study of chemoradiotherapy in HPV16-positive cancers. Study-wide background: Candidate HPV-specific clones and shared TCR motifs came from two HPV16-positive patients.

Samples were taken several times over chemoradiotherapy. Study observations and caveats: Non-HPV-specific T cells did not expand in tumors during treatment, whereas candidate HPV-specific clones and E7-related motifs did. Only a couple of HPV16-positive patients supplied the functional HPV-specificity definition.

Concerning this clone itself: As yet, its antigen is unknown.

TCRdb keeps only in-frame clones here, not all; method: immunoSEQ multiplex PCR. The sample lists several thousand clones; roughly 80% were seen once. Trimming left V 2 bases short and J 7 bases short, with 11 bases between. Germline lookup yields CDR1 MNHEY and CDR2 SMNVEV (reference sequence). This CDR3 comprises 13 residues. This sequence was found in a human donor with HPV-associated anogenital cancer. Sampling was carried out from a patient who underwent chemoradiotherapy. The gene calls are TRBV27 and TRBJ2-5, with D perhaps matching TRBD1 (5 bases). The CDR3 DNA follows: TGTGCCAGCAGTTTAAACAACCAGGGGACCCAGTACTTC. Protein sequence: CASSLNNQGTQYF.